This entry lists 9 T cell receptor beta chains sequenced from one sample in a study of control samples from healthy donors and cancer patients. TCRdb keeps only in-frame clones here, not all; method: immunoSEQ multiplex PCR. Of around 41,000 clones listed, around 83% are singletons. Source material: PBMCs. Receptors originate from an older woman with lung cancer.

V usage is TRBV10-3 and J usage is TRBJ2-3; TRBD1 matches 7 bases. The CDR3 runs 14 residues. Germline-derived CDR1 and CDR2 are ENHRY and SYGVKD. V dropped 10 bases and J dropped 0; count of bases not matched to a gene: 7. CDR3 amino acids: CASTGQLSTDTQYF. In DNA, the CDR3 is TGTGCCAGCACGGGACAGCTGAGCACAGATACGCAGTATTTT.

The V gene is TRBV6-2 or TRBV6-3, the J gene TRBJ2-3; D is unresolved. The CDR3 is 14 residues long. Germline values: CDR1 MNHEY, CDR2 SVGEGT. V was pared by 2 bases and J by 2 bases, with 8 bases between. Here the CDR3 DNA reads TGTGCCAGCAGTTACACCGTAATCACAGATACGCAGTATTTT. Translating it yields CASSYTVITDTQYF.

J is TRBJ2-3 and V is TRBV9; D is perhaps TRBD1 (5 bases). Germline V gene data show CDR1 as SGDLS and CDR2 as YYNGEE. V lost 0 bases, J lost 5 bases, and 13 bases lay in between. CDR3 size: 15 residues. The CDR3 nucleotides are TGTGCCAGCAGCGTAGCTTTGACAGTTCTAGATACGCAGTATTTT. Translated, it gives CASSVALTVLDTQYF.

Here the CDR3 reads CASSPTQANYGYTF. CDR3 nucleotide sequence: TGTGCCAGCAGCCCCACACAAGCTAACTATGGCTACACCTTC. The chain carries TRBV27 and TRBJ1-2, with D unresolved. The CDR3 sequence is 14 residues long. Germline CDR1 is MNHEY and CDR2 is SMNVEV (reference sequence). Trimming stripped 6 bases from V and 0 bases from J, with 11 bases between.

The chain is built from TRBV6-2 or TRBV6-3 and TRBJ1-5; 9 positions agree with TRBD1. The junction had 12 bases not matched to a gene; V was cut back by 8 bases and J by 7 bases. Germline V gene sequence: CDR1 MNHEY, CDR2 SVGEGT. The CDR3 covers 15 residues. DNA of the CDR3: TGTGCCAGCCGTTTTCCCGGGACAGGGAAACAGCCCCAGCATTTT. It translates to CASRFPGTGKQPQHF.

J is TRBJ1-6 and V is TRBV11-3, with D possibly being TRBD1 (5 bases). This CDR3 has 13 amino acids. With 4 bases removed from V and 14 bases from J, the gap between germline ends came to 15 bases. Germline CDR1 is SGHNT and CDR2 is YENEEA. This CDR3 is CASSSTLGEALHF. The CDR3 DNA follows: TGTGCCAGCAGCTCTACACTAGGGGAGGCCCTCCACTTT. Full variable domain (rest looked up from reference TRBV11-3 and TRBJ1-6): EAGVVQSPRYKIIEKKQPVAFWCNPISGHNTLYWYLQNLGQGPELLIRYENEEAVDDSQLPKDRFSAERLKGVDSTLKIQPAELGDSAVYLCASSSTLGEALHFGNGTRLTVT.

This clone was detected a few times. V and J are TRBV6-5 and TRBJ1-2, with no clear D. The CDR3 spans 13 residues. V was shortened by 0 bases and J by 8 bases, with 10 bases between the two germline ends. CDR1 is MNHEY and CDR2 is SVGAGI in the germline V gene. CDR3 sequence reads: CASSYSKGRGYTF. In nucleotides, the CDR3 is TGTGCCAGCAGTTACTCCAAAGGGCGCGGCTACACCTTC.

The J gene is TRBJ1-1, the V gene TRBV5-1; D perhaps matches TRBD1 (5 bases). V gave up 4 bases and J gave up 4 bases, with 17 bases separating them. The CDR3 consists of 15 residues. Germline V lookup: CDR1 SGHRS, CDR2 YFSETQ. CDR3 protein: CASSPVGTLSTEAFF. The CDR3 DNA reads as TGCGCCAGCAGCCCCGTGGGGACCCTGAGCACTGAAGCTTTCTTT.

In this sample, this clone turned up once. The chain couples TRBV5-6 to TRBJ1-2; unclear D gene. V was cut by 1 base and J by 7 bases, with 17 bases left in between. Per the germline V gene, CDR1 is SGHDT and CDR2 is YYEEEE. CDR3 size: 15 residues. The CDR3 loop reads CASSLIHEIMVGYTF. The CDR3 DNA reads as TGTGCCAGCAGCTTGATCCATGAGATCATGGTTGGCTACACCTTC.